A single sample gave rise to the 17 T cell receptor beta chains below, sequenced in a study of beta chain features in type 1 diabetes. Notes on the study in general: Among all four CD4+ subsets, Type 1 diabetes patients had TCRB CDR3s that were moderately but significantly shorter.

These receptors' antigens are unknown. The study reverse transcribed the entire isolated RNA, so it sequenced expressed TCRB transcripts. Method: immunoSEQ multiplex PCR; TCRdb's copy keeps in-frame clones and lacks some. The profile shows around 250,000 clones, roughly 13% of them singletons. Sequencing was carried out using naive CD4+ T cells from blood. These receptors all stem from a man in his thirties or forties with type 1 diabetes.

This clone was observed a few times. The gene calls are TRBV14 and TRBJ2-4; TRBD1 matches at 10 bases. The V and J ends lost 4 bases and 13 bases, in that order; junction bases with no gene match: 7. CDR1 is SGHDN, CDR2 FVKESK, per germline. The CDR3 is 13 amino acids. CDR3 sequence: CASSPGQGPRQYF. The CDR3 bases are TGTGCCAGCAGCCCGGGACAGGGGCCTCGCCAGTACTTC.

There are a few counts of this clone. The genes are TRBV5-1 and TRBJ2-1; 9 bases fit TRBD2. Germline V lookup: CDR1 SGHRS, CDR2 YFSETQ. The V segment lost 4 bases and the J segment 6 bases; nucleotides outside the gene matches: 5. The CDR3 sequence is 14 residues long. CDR3 amino acids: CASSPQTSGNEQFF. The CDR3 DNA sequence: TGCGCCAGCAGCCCCCAGACTAGCGGCAATGAGCAGTTCTTC.

The CDR3 DNA reads as TGTGCCAGCAGCTCCAGGGGATCAGAGACCCAGTACTTC. Its protein is CASSSRGSETQYF. The V and J genes are TRBV7-9 and TRBJ2-5; maybe TRBD1 (6 bases). CDR3 length: 13 amino acids. V shed 4 bases and J shed 4 bases, with 10 bases lying between them. Per germline, CDR1 SEHNR and CDR2 FQNEAQ (reference sequence).

For the CDR3, the DNA is TGTGCCAGCAGCGGAACTGGACAGAGCTATGGCTACACCTTC. This gives the protein CASSGTGQSYGYTF. The rearrangement links TRBV9 to TRBJ1-2, with D possibly TRBD1 on 6 matching bases. Germline-derived CDR1 and CDR2 are SGDLS and YYNGEE. V shed 3 bases and J shed 4 bases, with 13 bases lying between them. The CDR3 sequence is 14 residues long. Using reference TRBV9 and TRBJ1-2 for the parts outside the CDR3, the full variable domain is DSGVTQTPKHLITATGQRVTLRCSPRSGDLSVYWYQQSLDQGLQFLIQYYNGEERAKGNILERFSAQQFPDLHSELNLSSLELGDSALYFCASSGTGQSYGYTFGSGTRLTVV.

The V call is TRBV5-1, the J call TRBJ2-6; 8 positions agree with TRBD1. Germline lookup yields CDR1 SGHRS and CDR2 YFSETQ. Trimming cost V 8 bases and J 4 bases; bases outside gene matches: 5. The CDR3 is made up of 14 amino acids. The CDR3 protein is CASKTGAGANVLTF. The CDR3 bases are TGCGCCAGTAAGACAGGGGCCGGGGCCAACGTCCTGACTTTC.

In its sample, this clone was seen a few times. The chain links TRBV2 to TRBJ2-7; possibly TRBD2 for D (6 bases). Germline V gives CDR1 SNHLY, CDR2 FYNNEI. V lost 8 bases and J 0 bases, leaving 14 bases between the germline ends. The CDR3 runs 14 residues. The CDR3 sequence is CASRRGDGSYEQYF. DNA for the CDR3: TGTGCCAGCCGGCGCGGGGATGGCTCCTACGAGCAGTACTTC.

V is TRBV15 and J is TRBJ2-5; the match to TRBD1 covers 12 bases. The CDR3 sequence is 16 residues long. Germline CDR1 reads LNHNV; CDR2 reads YYDKDF (reference sequence). V gave up 5 bases and J gave up 5 bases; unmatched junction bases: 9. The CDR3 sequence is CATSGGTGGLIETQYF. Written as DNA, the CDR3 is TGTGCCACCAGCGGCGGGACAGGGGGCTTGATTGAGACCCAGTACTTC.

This clone was counted a few times. The genes are TRBV13 and TRBJ2-2, with D possibly matching TRBD1 (6 bases). V gave up 0 bases and J gave up 3 bases, with 14 bases separating them. CDR1 PRHDT and CDR2 FYEKMQ come from the germline V gene (reference sequence). The CDR3 length is 17 residues. CDR3 DNA: TGTGCCAGCAGCTTAGGCTGGGGGCGCTTTGACACCGGGGAGCTGTTTTTT. Its translation is CASSLGWGRFDTGELFF.

The chain has TRBV5-1 and TRBJ2-2; TRBD2 might be the D (6 bases). CDR3 size: 16 residues. Germline V gives CDR1 SGHRS, CDR2 YFSETQ. V lost 3 bases and J lost 7, with 19 bases in between. The DNA of the CDR3 is TGCGCCAGCAGCTCCCTGACTAGTTCGGTGGGCGGGGAGCTGTTTTTT. This encodes CASSSLTSSVGGELFF. Complete variable domain (other parts from reference TRBV5-1 and TRBJ2-2): KAGVTQTPRYLIKTRGQQVTLSCSPISGHRSVSWYQQTPGQGLQFLFEYFSETQRNKGNFPGRFSGRQFSNSRSEMNVSTLELGDSALYLCASSSLTSSVGGELFFGEGSRLTVL.

The chain combines TRBV27 with TRBJ1-2; D is perhaps TRBD1 (6 bases). V dropped 6 bases and J dropped 5 bases, with 25 bases sitting between them. From germline, CDR1 is MNHEY and CDR2 SMNVEV (reference sequence). The CDR3 spans 17 residues. CDR3 in amino acids: CASSRYTTGYDKYGYTF. The DNA of the CDR3 is TGTGCCAGCAGCCGTTACACGACAGGTTACGATAAATATGGCTACACCTTC.

V and J are TRBV27 and TRBJ1-3; D might be TRBD1 (5 bases). The length of the CDR3 is 15 residues. From germline, CDR1 is MNHEY and CDR2 SMNVEV (reference sequence). Trimming stripped 6 bases from V and 2 bases from J, with 14 bases between. Written as DNA, the CDR3 is TGTGCCAGCAGGCCCTCAGGGTTCCCTGGAAACACCATATATTTT. It yields the protein CASRPSGFPGNTIYF.

The table lists this clone with a few counts. The chain links TRBV5-1 to TRBJ2-2, with TRBD2 matching 8 bases. V gave up 1 base and J gave up 3 bases; unmatched junction bases: 2. From germline, CDR1 is SGHRS and CDR2 YFSETQ. The CDR3 sequence is 15 residues long. This CDR3 is CASSLTSGYTGELFF. CDR3 bases: TGCGCCAGCAGCTTGACTAGCGGTTACACCGGGGAGCTGTTTTTT.

This clone was observed a few times. V and J are TRBV15 and TRBJ2-2; D might be TRBD1 (6 bases). V was pared by 0 bases and J by 2 bases, with 13 bases between. The CDR3 has 17 residues. CDR1 and CDR2 (germline): LNHNV, YYDKDF (reference sequence). The DNA of the CDR3 is TGTGCCACCAGCAGAGATGCCCAGGGGATTAACACCGGGGAGCTGTTTTTT. Its translation: CATSRDAQGINTGELFF.

This chain joins TRBV29-1 and TRBJ1-1; D not certain. This CDR3 is built from 13 residues. Germline CDR1 SQVTM, CDR2 ANQGSEA. V was clipped by 8 bases and J by 3 bases, with 16 bases between them. CDR3 coding DNA: TGCAGCCTCTCCCTCCGGAGCGACACTGAAGCTTTCTTT. This gives the protein CSLSLRSDTEAFF.

CDR3 residues: CASSPDPGGTKNIQYF. The CDR3 region has the DNA TGCGCCAGCAGCCCGGACCCAGGGGGGACCAAAAACATTCAGTACTTC. The rearrangement uses TRBV5-1 and TRBJ2-4; possible D gene TRBD1, 7 bases. The length of the CDR3 is 16 residues. From germline, CDR1 is SGHRS and CDR2 YFSETQ. V was shortened by 4 bases and J by 2 bases, with 16 bases between the two germline ends.

The chain recombines TRBV2 with TRBJ1-5; a possible D gene is TRBD1 (5 bases). The CDR3 contains 13 residues. The germline V gene has CDR1 SNHLY and CDR2 FYNNEI. V shed 6 bases and J shed 6 bases, with 12 bases lying between them. CDR3 sequence: CASRTRRGQPQHF. DNA for the CDR3: TGTGCCAGCAGGACACGGAGGGGTCAGCCCCAGCATTTT.

This clone was seen a handful of times. The rearrangement uses TRBV5-1 and TRBJ1-5, with D perhaps matching TRBD1 (5 bases). CDR3 length: 14 amino acids. Germline values: CDR1 SGHRS, CDR2 YFSETQ. Trimming stripped 0 bases from V and 3 bases from J, with 7 bases between. The CDR3 DNA is TGCGCCAGCAGCTTGGCAGGGTACAATCAGCCCCAGCATTTT. Residues: CASSLAGYNQPQHF.